One sample yielded the 15 T cell receptor beta chains listed below, sequenced in a study of blood T cell repertoires in COVID-19. TCRdb's copy holds only in-frame clones and misses some; the assay was immunoSEQ multiplex PCR. This table has 270,000 or so clones, approximately 89% appearing once. Source material: PBMCs or T cells enriched from blood (not recorded which). Receptors originate from a young woman who had recovered from COVID-19.

This chain uses TRBV9 with TRBJ1-4, with a tentative D call TRBD1 (6 bases). The CDR3 runs 15 residues. Trimming took 3 bases from V and 5 from J, leaving 14 bases between them. Germline assignment: CDR1 SGDLS and CDR2 YYNGEE. CDR3 nucleotide sequence: TGTGCCAGCAGCGCGCTGACAGGAGAAAATGAAAAACTGTTTTTT. Translated, it gives CASSALTGENEKLFF.

This clone showed up just once. This chain connects TRBV7-2 to TRBJ2-1, with a possible D match to TRBD1 (6 bases). CDR1 and CDR2 from the germline V gene are SGHTA and FQGNSA. V was shortened by 2 bases and J by 4 bases, with 15 bases between the two germline ends. There are 16 residues in the CDR3. The DNA of the CDR3 is TGTGCCAGCAGCTTAAGTTATCGGACAGAATACAATGAGCAGTTCTTC. It yields the protein CASSLSYRTEYNEQFF.

The chain is built from TRBV27 and TRBJ1-4; 7 nucleotides agree with TRBD1. This CDR3 contains 15 residues. V shed 5 bases and J 7 bases; nucleotides not matched to a gene: 10. The germline V gene has CDR1 MNHEY and CDR2 SMNVEV (reference sequence). The CDR3 reads CASSEGTARGEKLFF. The CDR3 DNA reads TGTGCCAGCAGTGAAGGGACAGCCCGTGGTGAAAAACTGTTTTTT.

The chain employs TRBV28 and TRBJ2-3, with unresolved D. Trimming took off 4 bases at V and 5 bases at J, with 4 bases between the two ends. Germline CDR1 reads MDHEN; CDR2 reads SYDVKM. The CDR3 totals 11 residues. For the CDR3, the DNA is TGTGCCAGCAGTTCGGGAGATACGCAGTATTTT. The encoded protein is CASSSGDTQYF.

The chain uses TRBV4-2 and TRBJ2-5; TRBD1 agrees at 10 bases. The V segment lost 1 base and the J segment 5 bases; nucleotides outside the gene matches: 4. The CDR3 is 15 residues long. CDR1 is LGHNA and CDR2 is YNFKEQ in the germline V gene. This CDR3 reads CASSQGTGGRETQYF. The CDR3 DNA reads as TGTGCCAGCAGCCAAGGGACAGGGGGGCGCGAGACCCAGTACTTC.

This rearrangement joins TRBV9 to TRBJ1-2; the D gene is possibly TRBD1 (5 bases). CDR3 length: 13 residues. Germline V gene lookup returns CDR1 SGDLS and CDR2 YYNGEE. V was shortened by 0 bases and J by 4 bases, with 7 bases between the two germline ends. CDR3 residues: CASSVDDSYGYTF. The CDR3 DNA reads TGTGCCAGCAGCGTAGATGACAGCTATGGCTACACCTTC.

The chain is built from TRBV29-1 and TRBJ1-5, with 7 bases that match TRBD1. V was clipped by 6 bases and J by 0 bases; unmatched bases: 5. This CDR3 is built from 14 residues. Germline V CDR1 and CDR2: SQVTM, ANQGSEA. The CDR3 region is CSVLTGFSNQPQHF. The CDR3 bases are TGCAGCGTCCTGACAGGGTTTAGCAATCAGCCCCAGCATTTT.

The chain's CDR3 is CASTHGYEQYF. The CDR3 nucleotides are TGTGCCAGCACCCACGGGTACGAGCAGTACTTC. The V and J genes are TRBV28 and TRBJ2-7; D unclear. Trimming left V 7 bases short and J 4 bases short, with 8 bases between. The germline gives CDR1 MDHEN, CDR2 SYDVKM. The CDR3 spans 11 residues.

The chain links TRBV3-1 (or the pseudogene TRBV3-2) to TRBJ2-7; weak D call: TRBD1 (6 bases). V was cut by 3 bases and J by 4 bases, with 10 bases left in between. The CDR3 has 13 residues. Germline CDR1 LGHDT, CDR2 YNNKEL (reference sequence). The CDR3 protein is CASSHLGQYEQYF. The CDR3 DNA reads TGTGCCAGCAGCCATCTCGGACAGTACGAGCAGTACTTC.

The chain links TRBV7-2 to TRBJ1-3, with a possible D match to TRBD1 (6 bases). The CDR3 spans 15 residues. V was pared by 3 bases and J by 1 base, with 10 bases between. Germline assignment: CDR1 SGHTA and CDR2 FQGNSA. The CDR3 is CASSFRTGSGNTIYF. The CDR3 DNA follows: TGTGCCAGCAGCTTCCGAACAGGGTCTGGAAACACCATATATTTT.

This CDR3 reads CASTVTMGFMNTEAFF. The CDR3 DNA reads TGTGCCAGCACTGTGACTATGGGGTTCATGAACACTGAAGCTTTCTTT. The chain combines TRBV2 with TRBJ1-1; D is ambiguous. The CDR3 is 16 amino acids. Trimming removed 7 bases from V and 0 bases from J, with 18 bases in between. Looked up from germline, CDR1 is SNHLY and CDR2 is FYNNEI.

The gene calls are TRBV7-2 and TRBJ2-1, with TRBD2 identical over 8 bases. CDR1 and CDR2 (germline): SGHTA, FQGNSA. Trimming removed 4 bases from V and 2 bases from J; junction bases left unmatched: 10. CDR3 length: 17 amino acids. In DNA, the CDR3 is TGTGCCAGCAGCTCGAGGCGGCTAGCGGGTCCCTACAATGAGCAGTTCTTC. Translated: CASSSRRLAGPYNEQFF.

This clone was counted between two and nine times. The chain recombines TRBV2 with TRBJ2-7; no reliable D call. Trimming removed 0 bases at V and 6 bases at J, with 9 bases between. There are 13 residues in the CDR3. From germline, CDR1 is SNHLY and CDR2 FYNNEI. The CDR3 region has the DNA TGTGCCAGCAGTGAAGCGCTTAGTTCCGAGCAGTACTTC. It encodes CASSEALSSEQYF.

V usage is TRBV6-4 and J usage is TRBJ2-3; 8 bases fit TRBD2. CDR1 and CDR2 from the germline V gene are MRHNA and SNTAGT. This CDR3 has 14 amino acids. V lost 5 bases and J lost 2; bases outside the gene matches: 3. The CDR3 coding sequence is TGTGCCAGCAGTAGGGGACTAGTCACAGATACGCAGTATTTT. Its translation: CASSRGLVTDTQYF.

The chain couples TRBV30 to TRBJ2-5, with D maybe TRBD1 (5 bases). The germline V and J ends were trimmed by 2 bases and 4 bases, with 11 bases remaining between them. CDR1 and CDR2 (germline): GTSNPN, SVGIG (reference sequence). The CDR3 length is 13 residues. CDR3 nucleotide sequence: TGTGCCTGGAGTATAGGGGATGGAGAGACCCAGTACTTC. Protein sequence: CAWSIGDGETQYF.